The clone carrying this T cell receptor beta chain has just one count. Sequencing was performed with immunoSEQ multiplex PCR; in TCRdb, only in-frame clones are kept and a portion is missing. The repertoire holds roughly 850,000 clones, approximately 97% seen once, with under 0.25% in the top ten. This sample is part of a study of shared clonotypes between healthy human individuals. The CDR3 consists of 19 residues. Germline CDR1 MDHEN, CDR2 SYDVKM. V gave up 2 bases and J gave up 4 bases; unmatched junction bases: 15. Cells designated naive CD8 were CD45RO-negative and were positively selected for CCR7, with terminally differentiated effector memory CD45RA+ cells excluded.

The chain carries TRBV28 and TRBJ2-1; 9 bases fit TRBD2. The sequencing input was naive CD8+ T cells sorted from blood. The sequence was obtained from a man aged 25 to 40 in good health. Here the CDR3 DNA reads TGTGCCAGCAGTTTACCCACGGGGTCTAGCGGGACGGTTTACAATGAGCAGTTCTTC. This translates into CASSLPTGSSGTVYNEQFF. The variable domain in full, completed from reference TRBV28 and TRBJ2-1, reads DVKVTQSSRYLVKRTGEKVFLECVQDMDHENMFWYRQDPGLGLRLIYFSYDVKMKEKGDIPEGYSVSREKKERFSLILESASTNQTSMYLCASSLPTGSSGTVYNEQFFGPGTRLTVL.